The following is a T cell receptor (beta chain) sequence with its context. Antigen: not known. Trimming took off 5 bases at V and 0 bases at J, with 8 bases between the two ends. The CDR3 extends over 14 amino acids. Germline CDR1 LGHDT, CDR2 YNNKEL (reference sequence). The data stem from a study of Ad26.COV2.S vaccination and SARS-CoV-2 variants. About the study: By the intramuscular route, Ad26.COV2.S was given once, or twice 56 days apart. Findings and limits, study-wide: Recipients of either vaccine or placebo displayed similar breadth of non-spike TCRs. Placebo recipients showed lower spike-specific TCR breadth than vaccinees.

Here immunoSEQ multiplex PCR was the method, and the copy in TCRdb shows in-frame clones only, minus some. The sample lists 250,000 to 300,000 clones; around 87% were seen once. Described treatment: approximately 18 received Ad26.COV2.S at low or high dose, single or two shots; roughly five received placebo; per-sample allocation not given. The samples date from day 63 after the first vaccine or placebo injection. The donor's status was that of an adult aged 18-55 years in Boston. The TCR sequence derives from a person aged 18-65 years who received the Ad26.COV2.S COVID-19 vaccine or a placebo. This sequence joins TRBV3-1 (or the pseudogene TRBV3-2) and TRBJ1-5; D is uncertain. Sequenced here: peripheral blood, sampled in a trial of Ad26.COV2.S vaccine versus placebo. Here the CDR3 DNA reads TGTGCCAGCAGCGACACCTATAGCAATCAGCCCCAGCATTTT. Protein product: CASSDTYSNQPQHF.